The rows below give T cell receptor beta chains drawn from one sample of a study of identical twins. TCRdb ran MiXCR on the 5' RACE reads and lists one entry per CDR3 protein. The sample contains 450,000 to 650,000 distinct CDR3 sequences, nearly 15% of which appear only once. These sequences were also reported in another study, on yellow fever vaccine responses in identical twins.

The sample was CD4+ T cells sorted from blood. These TCRs come from a woman between 18 and 30 years old in good health. Each CDR3 is given with its conserved first and last residue. A D gene is named only where the DNA matches it firmly. Size is stated for part of the rows, as once, few or many counts, or as a class when the clone is expanded.

v_call	clone_size	j_call	d_call	cdr3_aa	cdr3_nt
TRBV24-1	-	TRBJ2-2	-	CAVLVGWTGELFF	TGTGCCGTCCTCGTGGGTTGGACCGGGGAGCTGTTTTTT
TRBV20-1	-	TRBJ2-5	-	CSAPFKSETQYF	TGCAGTGCTCCATTCAAGTCGGAGACCCAGTACTTC
TRBV28	few	TRBJ2-1	TRBD2	CASSLGKLAGGRDEQFF	TGTGCCAGCAGTTTAGGCAAACTAGCGGGAGGGCGGGATGAGCAGTTCTTC
TRBV12-3/TRBV12-4	many	TRBJ1-3	TRBD1	CASSLVGTAGNTIYF	TGTGCCAGCAGTTTAGTAGGGACAGCTGGAAACACCATATATTTT
TRBV19	-	TRBJ2-7	TRBD1	CASSLTGFVYEQYF	TGTGCCAGTAGTCTGACAGGGTTTGTCTACGAGCAGTACTTC
TRBV5-1	few	TRBJ2-5	TRBD2	CASSLAPGGPRQETQYF	TGCGCCAGCAGCTTGGCCCCGGGGGGGCCAAGGCAAGAGACCCAGTACTTC
TRBV6-6	few	TRBJ2-1	-	CASSYEREQFF	TGTGCCAGCAGTTACGAAAGGGAGCAGTTCTTC
TRBV9	few	TRBJ2-1	-	CASDPISSLGYNEQFF	TGTGCCAGCGACCCCATTAGTAGTCTTGGTTACAATGAGCAGTTCTTC
TRBV5-1	-	TRBJ2-3	-	CASSLEAATDTQYF	TGCGCCAGCAGCTTGGAGGCTGCCACAGATACGCAGTATTTT
TRBV5-1	few	TRBJ2-7	TRBD2	CASRPPGLAGGGSYEQYF	TGCGCCAGCAGACCCCCGGGACTAGCGGGAGGGGGCTCCTACGAGCAGTACTTC
TRBV28	few	TRBJ2-4	-	CASSFSGSTKNIQYF	TGTGCCAGCAGTTTTTCTGGTTCGACCAAAAACATTCAGTACTTC
TRBV7-9	few	TRBJ2-4	-	CASSLSAHIQYF	TGTGCCAGCAGCTTAAGCGCGCACATTCAGTACTTC
TRBV12-3/TRBV12-4	-	TRBJ1-2	-	CASSLQISYGYTF	TGTGCCAGCAGTCTTCAGATTAGCTATGGCTACACCTTC
TRBV6-5	few	TRBJ1-4	-	CASSYRVYEKLFF	TGTGCCAGCAGTTACCGGGTGTATGAAAAACTGTTTTTT
TRBV7-8	once	TRBJ1-4	-	CASSLIRATNEKLFF	TGTGCCAGCAGCCTAATCCGTGCAACTAATGAAAAACTGTTTTTT
TRBV6-1	-	TRBJ2-3	TRBD1	CASSAQQGDTQYF	TGTGCCAGCAGTGCACAACAGGGGGATACGCAGTATTTT